The entry below describes one T cell receptor (beta chain). The antigen is unknown. This record belongs to a study of stem cell transplantation in POMP-related autoinflammatory disease. About the study: The study hypothesized thymoproteasome defects skew the TRB repertoire via impaired CD8+ selection.

CDR3 length equals 12 residues. Germline CDR1 is SQVTM and CDR2 is ANQGSEA. Trimming left V 5 bases short and J 2 bases short, with 7 bases between. Findings of the study overall: In patients with PRAID, every analyzed T-cell subset tended to show lower diversity and higher clonality. In PRAID patients, the number of distinct TRB V-J gene pairings was restricted.

Measured with immunoSEQ multiplex PCR; TCRdb has only the in-frame clones, and not every one. The table records some 70,000 clones, roughly 93% of them present only once. This specimen was CD4+ T cells from PBMCs, taken after stem cell transplantation. The TCR sequence derives from a human patient with POMP-related autoinflammation and immune dysregulation (PRAID). Part of the T cells may come from the graft donor. The chain joins TRBV29-1 to TRBJ2-1; D gene ambiguous. CDR3 coding DNA: TGCAGCGTTCTACACCCCTACAATGAGCAGTTCTTC. As protein: CSVLHPYNEQFF.